A single sample gave rise to the 12 T cell receptor beta chains below, sequenced in a study of regulatory T cells in long-lasting Graves disease. Time point here: persistent/refractory GD, antithyroid drugs over 5 years with positive TRAb. Researchers made the TCR library from RNA that was extracted from PBMCs. iRepertoire HTBI primers and Arm-PCR of CDR3 regions built TCR beta libraries. One entry per CDR3 protein, called by TCRdb with MiXCR from the multiplex PCR reads. The sample has about 430,000 distinct CDR3 sequences; approximately 22% are singletons. Sequencing was performed on peripheral blood mononuclear cells (PBMCs), taken when the disease was refractory, from a patient treated with antithyroid drugs. These receptors came from a female donor with Graves disease.

This clonotype was seen only a few times. This chain uses TRBV24-1 with TRBJ2-2; no clear D. The CDR3 covers 13 residues. CDR1 KGHDR and CDR2 SFDVKD come from the germline V gene. Trimming removed 5 bases from V and 2 bases from J, with 5 bases in between. CDR3 nucleotides: TGTGCCACCAGTGCTCCTAACACCGGGGAGCTGTTTTTT. Amino acid sequence: CATSAPNTGELFF.

The rearrangement uses TRBV24-1 and TRBJ1-2; 7 nucleotides agree with TRBD1. Looked up from germline, CDR1 is KGHDR and CDR2 is SFDVKD. V lost 5 bases and J lost 7; bases outside the gene matches: 3. This CDR3 contains 12 residues. The CDR3 sequence is CATSGQGRGYTF. CDR3 in DNA: TGTGCCACCAGTGGACAGGGACGTGGCTACACCTTC.

The rearrangement joins TRBV28 to TRBJ2-1; the D gene could be TRBD1 or TRBD2 (5 bases each). V lost 5 bases to trimming and J lost 3 bases, with 14 bases between them. CDR1 and CDR2 (germline): MDHEN, SYDVKM. The CDR3 sequence is 15 residues long. This chain's CDR3 is CASSPGTAFYNEQFF. As DNA, the CDR3 is TGTGCCAGCAGTCCCGGGACCGCGTTCTACAATGAGCAGTTCTTC.

This clonotype was found many times. The chain links TRBV28 to TRBJ2-5; D is unresolved. V gave up 3 bases and J gave up 3 bases, with 8 bases separating them. CDR1 is MDHEN, CDR2 SYDVKM, per germline. The CDR3 has 13 residues. The CDR3 reads CASSFSWEETQYF. In DNA form, the CDR3 reads TGTGCCAGCAGTTTCTCGTGGGAAGAGACCCAGTACTTC.

The chain employs TRBV20-1 and TRBJ2-1, with unresolved D. Germline V gene data show CDR1 as DFQATT and CDR2 as SNEGSKA (reference sequence). The CDR3 is made up of 12 amino acids. V lost 5 bases to trimming and J lost 10 bases, with 15 bases between them. The CDR3 here is CSAVPRSWEQFF. The CDR3 region has the DNA TGCAGTGCTGTCCCCCGGAGCTGGGAGCAGTTCTTC.

V is TRBV15 and J is TRBJ2-5; D tentatively reads TRBD1 or TRBD2 (5 bases each). The CDR3 extends over 15 amino acids. In germline, CDR1 is LNHNV, CDR2 YYDKDF (reference sequence). The V end lost 5 bases, the J end lost 2 bases, and 15 bases lay between the germline ends. In DNA form, the CDR3 reads TGTGCCACCAGCGCAACCGGGACGGAACAAGAGACCCAGTACTTC. Its protein is CATSATGTEQETQYF.

V usage is TRBV9 and J usage is TRBJ1-1, with D unclear. Germline V gene sequence: CDR1 SGDLS, CDR2 YYNGEE. Trimming took 4 bases from V and 6 from J, leaving 10 bases between them. The CDR3 has 12 residues. CDR3 sequence reads: CASSPVIPEAFF. The CDR3 region has the DNA TGTGCCAGCAGCCCCGTGATCCCTGAAGCTTTCTTT.

This clonotype was detected a few times. The chain employs TRBV19 and TRBJ2-7; 9 positions match TRBD1. This CDR3 has 14 residues. CDR1 is LNHDA and CDR2 is SQIVND in the germline V gene (reference sequence). J was trimmed by 0 bases and V by 6 bases; bases with no gene match: 3. Here the CDR3 reads CASSDRGDSYEQYF. The CDR3 nucleotides read TGTGCCAGTAGCGACAGGGGGGACTCCTACGAGCAGTACTTC.

Concerning this clonotype: A clone one base away is much larger, so this may be a read error. The chain has TRBV29-1 and TRBJ1-5; D is unclear. Trimming left V 3 bases short and J 2 bases short, with 11 bases between. The CDR3 sequence is 14 residues long. The germline V gene encodes CDR1 SQVTM and CDR2 ANQGSEA. In DNA form, the CDR3 reads TGCAGCGTTGATTTCCCGTTGGGCAATCAGCCCCAGCATTTT. As protein: CSVDFPLGNQPQHF.

This clonotype was counted ten times or more. The chain employs TRBV28 and TRBJ1-4, with 9 positions matching TRBD1. V trimming: 4 bases; J trimming: 6 bases; junction bases outside the gene matches: 6. Germline loops: CDR1 MDHEN, CDR2 SYDVKM. This CDR3 spans 15 amino acids. DNA for the CDR3: TGTGCCAGCAGTTCGTTGGGACAGGGCGATGAAAAACTGTTTTTT. It codes for CASSSLGQGDEKLFF.

In its sample, this clonotype was seen many times. The chain couples TRBV12-3 or TRBV12-4 to TRBJ1-2; 9 bases agree with TRBD1. The J segment lost 0 bases and the V segment lost 6 bases, leaving 5 bases of the junction unmatched. The CDR3 has 15 amino acids. This CDR3 reads CASSPGTGSNYGYTF. DNA for the CDR3: TGTGCCAGCAGCCCTGGGACAGGGTCTAACTATGGCTACACCTTC.

The chain carries TRBV18 and TRBJ2-1, with D possibly called TRBD1 or TRBD2 (6 bases each). The CDR3 has 16 amino acids. Germline lookup yields CDR1 KGHSH and CDR2 LQKENI. V dropped 2 bases and J dropped 2 bases, with 13 bases sitting between them. This CDR3 reads CASSPRGADTYNEQFF. Written as DNA, the CDR3 is TGTGCCAGCTCACCAAGGGGGGCAGACACCTACAATGAGCAGTTCTTC.